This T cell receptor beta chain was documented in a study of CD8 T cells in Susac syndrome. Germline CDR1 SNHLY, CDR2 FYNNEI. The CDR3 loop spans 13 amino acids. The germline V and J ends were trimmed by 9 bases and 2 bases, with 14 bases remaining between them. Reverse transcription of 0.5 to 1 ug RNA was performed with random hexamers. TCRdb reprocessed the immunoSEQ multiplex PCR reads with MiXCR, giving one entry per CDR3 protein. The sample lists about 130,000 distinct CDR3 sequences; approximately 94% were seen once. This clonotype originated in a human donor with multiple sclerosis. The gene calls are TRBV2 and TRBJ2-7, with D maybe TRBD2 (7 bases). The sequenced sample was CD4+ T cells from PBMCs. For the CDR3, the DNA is TGTGCCAGTGCGGGGGCGGGAGCCTACGAGCAGTACTTC. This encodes CASAGAGAYEQYF.